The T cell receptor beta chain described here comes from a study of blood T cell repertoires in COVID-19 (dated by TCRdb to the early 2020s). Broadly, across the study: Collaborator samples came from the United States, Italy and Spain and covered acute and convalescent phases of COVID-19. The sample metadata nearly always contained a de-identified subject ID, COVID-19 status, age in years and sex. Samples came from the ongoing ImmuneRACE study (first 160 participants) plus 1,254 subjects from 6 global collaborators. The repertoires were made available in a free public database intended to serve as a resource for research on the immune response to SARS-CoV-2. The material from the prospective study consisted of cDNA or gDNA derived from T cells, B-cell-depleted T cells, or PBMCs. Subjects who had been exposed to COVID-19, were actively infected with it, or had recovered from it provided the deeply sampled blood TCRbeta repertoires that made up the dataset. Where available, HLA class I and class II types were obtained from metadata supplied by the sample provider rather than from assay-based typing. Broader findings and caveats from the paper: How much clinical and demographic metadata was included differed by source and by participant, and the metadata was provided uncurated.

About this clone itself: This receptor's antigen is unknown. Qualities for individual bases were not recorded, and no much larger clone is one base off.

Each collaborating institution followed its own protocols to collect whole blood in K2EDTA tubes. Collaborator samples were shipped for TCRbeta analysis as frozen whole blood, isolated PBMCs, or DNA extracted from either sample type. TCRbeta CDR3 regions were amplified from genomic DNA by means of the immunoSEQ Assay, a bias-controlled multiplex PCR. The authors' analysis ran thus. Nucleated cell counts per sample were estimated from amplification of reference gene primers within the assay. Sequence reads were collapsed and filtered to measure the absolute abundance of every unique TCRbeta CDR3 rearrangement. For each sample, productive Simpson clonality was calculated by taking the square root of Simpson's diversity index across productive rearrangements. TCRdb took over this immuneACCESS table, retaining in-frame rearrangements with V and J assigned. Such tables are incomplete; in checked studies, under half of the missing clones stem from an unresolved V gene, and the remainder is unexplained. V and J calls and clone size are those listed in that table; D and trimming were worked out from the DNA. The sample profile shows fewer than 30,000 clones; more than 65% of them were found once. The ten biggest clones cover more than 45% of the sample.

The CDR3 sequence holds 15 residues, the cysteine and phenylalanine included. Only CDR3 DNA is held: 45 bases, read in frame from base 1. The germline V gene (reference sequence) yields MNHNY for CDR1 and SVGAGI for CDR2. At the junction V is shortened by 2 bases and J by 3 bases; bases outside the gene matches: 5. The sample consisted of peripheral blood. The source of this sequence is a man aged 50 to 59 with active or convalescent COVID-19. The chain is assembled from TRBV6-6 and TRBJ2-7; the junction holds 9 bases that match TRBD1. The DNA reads TGTGCCAGCAGTTACGGGACAGGGAAGTTCTACGAGCAGTACTTC. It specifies CASSYGTGKFYEQYF.